Sequencing of this TCR beta chain was carried out in a study of radiotherapy plus CTLA-4 blockade in lung cancer. Sequenced by immunoSEQ multiplex PCR; TCRdb stores in-frame clones only, minus some. Among approximately 45,000 clones listed, over 55% were seen once. This CDR3 has 15 residues. The V gene's germline CDR1 is SGHAT and CDR2 FQNNGV. V shed 5 bases and J shed 0 bases, with 11 bases lying between them. The sample consisted of peripheral blood, taken from a patient treated with radiotherapy plus ipilimumab. The origin of this receptor is a human donor with non-small cell lung cancer who had a partial response to radiotherapy plus ipilimumab. This chain links TRBV11-2 with TRBJ1-3; tentatively, D is TRBD1 (5 bases). CDR3 DNA sequence: TGTGCCAGCAGCCCCCAGACAGCCTCTGGAAACACCATATATTTT. Its translation is CASSPQTASGNTIYF.